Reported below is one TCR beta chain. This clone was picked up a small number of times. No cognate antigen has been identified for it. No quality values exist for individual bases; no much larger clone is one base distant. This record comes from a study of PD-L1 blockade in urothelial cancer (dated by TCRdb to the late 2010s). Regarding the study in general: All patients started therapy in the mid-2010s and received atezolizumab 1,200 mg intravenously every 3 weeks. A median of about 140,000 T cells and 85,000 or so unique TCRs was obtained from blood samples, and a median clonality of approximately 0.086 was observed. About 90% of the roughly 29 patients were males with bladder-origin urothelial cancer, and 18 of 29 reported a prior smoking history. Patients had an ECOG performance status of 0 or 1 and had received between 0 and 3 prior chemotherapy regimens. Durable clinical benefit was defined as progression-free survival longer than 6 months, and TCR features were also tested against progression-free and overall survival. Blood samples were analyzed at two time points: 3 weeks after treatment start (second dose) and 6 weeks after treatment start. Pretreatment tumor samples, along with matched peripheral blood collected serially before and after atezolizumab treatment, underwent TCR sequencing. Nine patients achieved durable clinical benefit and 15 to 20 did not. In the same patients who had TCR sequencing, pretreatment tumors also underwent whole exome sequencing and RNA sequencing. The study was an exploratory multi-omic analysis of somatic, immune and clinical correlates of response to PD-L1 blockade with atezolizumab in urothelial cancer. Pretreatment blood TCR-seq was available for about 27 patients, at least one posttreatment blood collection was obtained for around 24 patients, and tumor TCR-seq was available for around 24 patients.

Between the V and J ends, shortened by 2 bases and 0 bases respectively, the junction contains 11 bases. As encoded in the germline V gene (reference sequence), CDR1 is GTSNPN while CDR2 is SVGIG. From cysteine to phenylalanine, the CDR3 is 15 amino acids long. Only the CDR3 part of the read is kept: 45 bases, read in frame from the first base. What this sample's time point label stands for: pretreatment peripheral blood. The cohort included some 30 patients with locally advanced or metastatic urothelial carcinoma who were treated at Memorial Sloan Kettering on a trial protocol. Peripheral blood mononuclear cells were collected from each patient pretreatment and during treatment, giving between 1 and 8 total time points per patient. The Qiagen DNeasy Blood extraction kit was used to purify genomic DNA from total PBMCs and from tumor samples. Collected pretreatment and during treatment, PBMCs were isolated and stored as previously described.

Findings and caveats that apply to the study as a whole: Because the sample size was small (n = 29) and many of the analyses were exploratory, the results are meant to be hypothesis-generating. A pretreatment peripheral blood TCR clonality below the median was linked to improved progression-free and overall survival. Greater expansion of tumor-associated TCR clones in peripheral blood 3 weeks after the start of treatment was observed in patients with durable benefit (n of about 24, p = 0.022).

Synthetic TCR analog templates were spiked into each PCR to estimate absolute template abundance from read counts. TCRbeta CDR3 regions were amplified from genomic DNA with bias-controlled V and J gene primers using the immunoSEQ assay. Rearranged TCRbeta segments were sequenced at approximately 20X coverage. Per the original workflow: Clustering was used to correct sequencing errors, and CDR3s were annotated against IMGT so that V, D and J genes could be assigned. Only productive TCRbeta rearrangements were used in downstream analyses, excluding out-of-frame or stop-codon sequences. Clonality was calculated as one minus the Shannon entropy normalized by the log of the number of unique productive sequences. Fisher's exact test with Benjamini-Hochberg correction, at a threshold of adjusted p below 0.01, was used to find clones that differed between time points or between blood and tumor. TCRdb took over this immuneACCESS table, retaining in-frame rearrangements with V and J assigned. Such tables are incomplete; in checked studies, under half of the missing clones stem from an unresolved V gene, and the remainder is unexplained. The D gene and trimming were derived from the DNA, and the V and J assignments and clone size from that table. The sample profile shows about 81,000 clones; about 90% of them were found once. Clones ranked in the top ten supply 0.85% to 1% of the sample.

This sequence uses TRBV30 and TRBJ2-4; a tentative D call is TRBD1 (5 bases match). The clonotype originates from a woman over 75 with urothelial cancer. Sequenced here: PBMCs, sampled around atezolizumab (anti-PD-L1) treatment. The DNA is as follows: TGTGCCTGGAGTTTGGCAGGGCTAGCCAAAAACATTCAGTACTTC. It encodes CAWSLAGLAKNIQYF.